The 29 T cell receptor beta chains below come from one sample, sequenced in a study of regulatory T cells in long-lasting Graves disease. The time point: newly diagnosed GD, antithyroid drugs for less than 3 months. Generation of the TCR library employed RNA extracted from PBMCs. Library construction for TCR beta used iRepertoire HTBI primers and Arm-PCR of CDR3 regions. TCRdb recomputed calls from the multiplex PCR reads with MiXCR, one row per CDR3 protein. The sample shows around 400,000 distinct CDR3 sequences, over 14% of them seen only once. The sample also formed part of further work on T cells in Graves' hyperthyroidism and ophthalmopathy.

This material consisted of peripheral blood mononuclear cells (PBMCs), taken at new diagnosis, from a patient treated with antithyroid drugs. The receptors derive from a woman aged 40 to 55 with Graves disease.

The V gene is TRBV19, the J gene TRBJ2-5; D is unclear. Deletions cut 3 bases from V and 0 bases from J, with 11 bases between. The CDR3 has 15 residues. Per the germline V gene, CDR1 is LNHDA and CDR2 is SQIVND (reference sequence). For the CDR3, the DNA is TGTGCCAGTAGTATCGGATACATTAACCAAGAGACCCAGTACTTC. Translation: CASSIGYINQETQYF. The complete variable domain, with remaining parts taken from reference TRBV19 and TRBJ2-5, reads DGGITQSPKYLFRKEGQNVTLSCEQNLNHDAMYWYRQDPGQGLRLIYYSQIVNDFQKGDIAEGYSVSREKKESFPLTVTSAQKNPTAFYLCASSIGYINQETQYFGPGTRLLVL.

Comment on this clonotype: A much larger clone lies a single base off, so this may be a read error. This sequence joins TRBV15 and TRBJ1-3; no clear D. The CDR3 sequence is 16 residues long. From germline, CDR1 is LNHNV and CDR2 YYDKDF (reference sequence). V was clipped by 9 bases and J by 0 bases, with 18 bases between them. CDR3 sequence (DNA): TGTGCCACGGCTAAGGGAGACCAGAGCTCTGGAAACACCATATATTTT. Protein sequence: CATAKGDQSSGNTIYF. The variable domain in full, with the rest retrieved from reference TRBV15 and TRBJ1-3, is DAMVIQNPRYQVTQFGKPVTLSCSQTLNHNVMYWYQQKSSQAPKLLFHYYDKDFNNEADTPDNFQSRRPNTSFCFLDIRSPGLGDTAMYLCATAKGDQSSGNTIYFGEGSWLTVV.

This clonotype has just a few counts. This chain links TRBV29-1 with TRBJ1-2; D might be TRBD1 (5 bases). Germline values: CDR1 SQVTM, CDR2 ANQGSEA. CDR3 size: 13 residues. The V gene lost 1 base and the J gene lost 4 bases, with 10 bases spanning the gap. CDR3 in amino acids: CSVEGDRPYGYTF. The CDR3 coding sequence is TGCAGCGTTGAAGGAGACAGACCCTATGGCTACACCTTC. Looking up the rest from reference TRBV29-1 and TRBJ1-2 gives the full variable domain: SAVISQKPSRDICQRGTSLTIQCQVDSQVTMMFWYRQQPGQSLTLIATANQGSEATYESGFVIDKFPISRPNLTFSTLTVSNMSPEDSSIYLCSVEGDRPYGYTFGSGTRLTVV.

The V gene is TRBV18, the J gene TRBJ2-2, with TRBD2 matching over 7 bases. This CDR3 contains 15 residues. The germline V gene has CDR1 KGHSH and CDR2 LQKENI. Trimming cost V 3 bases and J 2 bases; bases outside gene matches: 3. The CDR3 DNA reads TGTGCCAGCTCACCGCAGCGGGAAAACACCGGGGAGCTGTTTTTT. This translates into CASSPQRENTGELFF.

This clonotype was counted ten times or more. This chain uses TRBV20-1 with TRBJ2-5; D gene unclear. Germline V gives CDR1 DFQATT, CDR2 SNEGSKA (reference sequence). V was clipped by 6 bases and J by 5 bases, with 7 bases between them. The CDR3 covers 10 residues. In DNA form, the CDR3 reads TGCAGTGCCGCTTGGGAGACCCAGTACTTC. Amino acid sequence: CSAAWETQYF.

There are a few counts of this clonotype. V usage is TRBV20-1 and J usage is TRBJ2-7, with 10 bases aligning to TRBD2. Looked up from germline, CDR1 is DFQATT and CDR2 is SNEGSKA (reference sequence). There are 15 residues in the CDR3. V lost 4 bases to trimming and J lost 1 base; unmatched junction nucleotides: 7. The CDR3 DNA follows: TGCAGTGCTATCTCGGGGACTAGCGTGTCCTACGAGCAGTACTTC. Translated, it gives CSAISGTSVSYEQYF.

This clonotype has at least ten counts. The chain combines TRBV11-2 with TRBJ2-1; TRBD2 matches at 12 bases. In germline, CDR1 is SGHAT, CDR2 FQNNGV. The J segment lost 6 bases and the V segment lost 5 bases, leaving 14 bases of the junction unmatched. CDR3 length: 18 amino acids. The CDR3 sequence: CASSLMTSGSKPANEQFF. The CDR3 DNA reads TGTGCCAGCAGCCTAATGACTAGCGGGAGTAAGCCAGCCAATGAGCAGTTCTTC.

This clonotype appeared many times. Since a much larger clone is just one base distant, this may be a read error. V and J are TRBV7-2 and TRBJ2-3; 11 bases map to TRBD2. The CDR3 totals 14 residues. CDR1 and CDR2 from the germline V gene are SGHTA and FQGNSA. V trimming: 3 bases; J trimming: 5 bases; junction bases outside the gene matches: 1. Here the CDR3 reads CASSFGLAGDTQYF. As DNA, the CDR3 is TGTGCCAGCAGCTTCGGACTAGCGGGAGATACGCAGTATTTT.

This rearrangement joins TRBV11-3 to TRBJ2-3, with 7 bases aligning to TRBD2. Germline V gene sequence: CDR1 SGHNT, CDR2 YENEEA. J gave up 10 bases and V 4 bases, and 5 bases lay outside the gene matches. The CDR3 extends over 12 amino acids. The CDR3: CASSSVGGSQYF. CDR3 coding DNA: TGTGCCAGCAGCTCTGTGGGAGGGTCGCAGTATTTT.

The table lists this clonotype with a few counts. The V and J genes are TRBV5-1 and TRBJ2-7; D tentatively reads TRBD1 or TRBD2 (5 bases each). Germline V CDR1 and CDR2: SGHRS, YFSETQ. CDR3 length equals 14 residues. With 6 bases removed from V and 1 base from J, the gap between germline ends came to 14 bases. The CDR3 region is CASTRDGNSYEQYF. DNA of the CDR3: TGCGCCAGCACCAGGGACGGGAATTCCTACGAGCAGTACTTC.

The rearrangement uses TRBV14 and TRBJ1-6; 8 nucleotides line up with TRBD1. Trimming cost V 3 bases and J 10 bases; bases outside gene matches: 8. The CDR3 totals 15 residues. Germline V gives CDR1 SGHDN, CDR2 FVKESK. CDR3 coding DNA: TGTGCCAGCAGCCAGAGAGGACAGGGCGGATCACCCCTCCACTTT. Its protein product is CASSQRGQGGSPLHF.

This clonotype was seen ten or more times. The chain employs TRBV6-2 or TRBV6-3 and TRBJ2-7; 7 nucleotides line up with TRBD1. V shed 6 bases, J shed 1 base, and the junction held 6 bases outside the gene matches. The V gene's germline CDR1 is MNHEY and CDR2 SVGEGT. The CDR3 spans 14 residues. The DNA for the CDR3 is TGTGCCAGCAGGAGGGACAGCAATTCCTACGAGCAGTACTTC. This sequence encodes CASRRDSNSYEQYF.

The table lists this clonotype with many counts. The CDR3 here is CAWSVGRAGETQYF. CDR3 nucleotides: TGTGCCTGGAGTGTCGGCCGGGCGGGAGAGACCCAGTACTTC. The chain has TRBV30 and TRBJ2-5; tentative D call: TRBD2 (5 bases). CDR3 length: 14 amino acids. The V and J ends lost 0 bases and 4 bases respectively, with 12 bases between them. Germline CDR1 reads GTSNPN; CDR2 reads SVGIG (reference sequence). Filled out from reference TRBV30 and TRBJ2-5, the complete variable domain reads SQTIHQWPATLVQPVGSPLSLECTVEGTSNPNLYWYRQAAGRGLQLLFYSVGIGQISSEVPQNLSASRPQDRQFILSSKKLLLSDSGFYLCAWSVGRAGETQYFGPGTRLLVL.

This clonotype was detected ten times or more. The chain uses TRBV2 and TRBJ2-1; 12 positions match TRBD2. Per the germline V gene, CDR1 is SNHLY and CDR2 is FYNNEI. V shed 4 bases and J 7 bases; nucleotides not matched to a gene: 5. The CDR3 is made up of 15 amino acids. Written as DNA, the CDR3 is TGTGCCAGCAGTGCGACTAGCGGGAGATTTAATGAGCAGTTCTTC. The encoded protein is CASSATSGRFNEQFF.

There are a few counts of this clonotype. This chain links TRBV20-1 with TRBJ2-1, with 8 nucleotides matching TRBD2. Germline V CDR1 and CDR2: DFQATT, SNEGSKA (reference sequence). The CDR3 is 15 residues long. The J segment lost 5 bases and the V segment lost 2 bases, leaving 8 bases of the junction unmatched. The CDR3 region is CSARSGLELHNEQFF. CDR3 bases: TGCAGTGCTAGATCGGGACTAGAGTTGCACAATGAGCAGTTCTTC.

The sample holds many counts of this clonotype. V is TRBV7-9 and J is TRBJ1-2; no firm D call. Germline V lookup: CDR1 SEHNR, CDR2 FQNEAQ (reference sequence). V shed 6 bases and J shed 2 bases, with 10 bases lying between them. This CDR3 spans 13 amino acids. The CDR3 loop reads CASSLLQNYGYTF. CDR3 nucleotide sequence: TGTGCCAGCAGTCTCCTACAAAACTATGGCTACACCTTC. Drawing the rest from reference TRBV7-9 and TRBJ1-2, the complete variable domain is DTGVSQNPRHKITKRGQNVTFRCDPISEHNRLYWYRQTLGQGPEFLTYFQNEAQLEKSRLLSDRFSAERPKGSFSTLEIQRTEQGDSAMYLCASSLLQNYGYTFGSGTRLTVV.

The table lists this clonotype with many counts. The V gene is TRBV20-1, the J gene TRBJ2-5; TRBD1 is a possible D gene (5 bases). Germline CDR1 is DFQATT and CDR2 is SNEGSKA (reference sequence). V lost 1 base, J lost 2 bases, and 11 bases lay in between. The CDR3 runs 14 residues. The CDR3 coding sequence is TGCAGTGCTAGAGGGGGCAGTGGTCAAGAGACCCAGTACTTC. It specifies CSARGGSGQETQYF.

This clonotype was found many times. The gene calls are TRBV2 and TRBJ2-6; D gene uncertain. V lost 2 bases and J lost 1, with 18 bases in between. The germline CDR1 and CDR2 sequences are SNHLY and FYNNEI. The CDR3 has 19 residues. The CDR3 nucleotides are TGTGCCAGCAGTGAACAACAGACCGCCGGTCGATCTGGGGCCAACGTCCTGACTTTC. Its translation is CASSEQQTAGRSGANVLTF.

In this sample, this clonotype turned up many times. The chain carries TRBV20-1 and TRBJ1-1; 8 bases align to TRBD1. The CDR3 has 14 residues. Trimming cost V 3 bases and J 0 bases; bases outside gene matches: 3. The germline gives CDR1 DFQATT, CDR2 SNEGSKA (reference sequence). The CDR3 sequence: CSARGQALNTEAFF. Written as DNA, the CDR3 is TGCAGTGCTAGGGGACAGGCGCTGAACACTGAAGCTTTCTTT.

CDR3 protein: CSARDMGLANYEQYF. The CDR3 DNA sequence: TGCAGTGCTAGAGATATGGGACTAGCTAACTACGAGCAGTACTTC. V is TRBV20-1 and J is TRBJ2-7; 9 positions match TRBD2. The germline gives CDR1 DFQATT, CDR2 SNEGSKA (reference sequence). V lost 0 bases, J lost 3 bases, and 6 bases stayed unmatched. CDR3 length equals 15 residues.

This chain links TRBV18 with TRBJ2-1; TRBD2 matches 7 bases. Trimming at V came to 0 bases and at J to 4 bases, leaving 9 bases not matched to a gene. Per the germline V gene, CDR1 is KGHSH and CDR2 is LQKENI. The CDR3 sequence is 17 residues long. The CDR3: CASSPPKGLAVYNEQFF. For the CDR3, the DNA is TGTGCCAGCTCACCACCTAAGGGGCTAGCGGTTTACAATGAGCAGTTCTTC. The full variable domain, its missing parts supplied by reference TRBV18 and TRBJ2-1, is NAGVMQNPRHLVRRRGQEARLRCSPMKGHSHVYWYRQLPEEGLKFMVYLQKENIIDESGMPKERFSAEFPKEGPSILRIQQVVRGDSAAYFCASSPPKGLAVYNEQFFGPGTRLTVL.

A few counts support this clonotype. The CDR3 DNA reads TGTGCCAGCAGTTTCGGGCAGGGGGGTTTTGGGGCCAACGTCCTGACTTTC. The encoded protein is CASSFGQGGFGANVLTF. This sequence joins TRBV28 and TRBJ2-6, with a possible D match to TRBD1 (7 bases). Trimming pared 3 bases from V and 3 bases from J, leaving 15 bases between. Germline V gene data show CDR1 as MDHEN and CDR2 as SYDVKM. This CDR3 is built from 17 residues. The whole variable domain, remainder taken from reference TRBV28 and TRBJ2-6, is DVKVTQSSRYLVKRTGEKVFLECVQDMDHENMFWYRQDPGLGLRLIYFSYDVKMKEKGDIPEGYSVSREKKERFSLILESASTNQTSMYLCASSFGQGGFGANVLTFGAGSRLTVL.

Points on this clonotype: A read error is possible here, since a much larger clone lies one base away. CDR3 residues: CASRVGRAGELIF. CDR3 in DNA: TGTGCCAGCAGGGTGGGTCGGGCCGGGGAGCTGATTTTT. This chain joins TRBV7-3 and TRBJ2-2; TRBD2 is a possible D gene (5 bases). Germline CDR1 and CDR2: SGHTA and FQGTGA. The CDR3 length is 13 residues.

This clonotype was observed many times. This sequence joins TRBV7-3 and TRBJ2-5, with TRBD2 matching 8 bases. This CDR3 contains 15 residues. Germline lookup yields CDR1 SGHTA and CDR2 FQGTGA. Trimming took 5 bases from V and 0 from J; bases not matched to a gene: 5. CDR3 bases: TGTGCCAGCAGCATTTCGGGAGGGCACCAAGAGACCCAGTACTTC. This encodes CASSISGGHQETQYF.

There are a few counts of this clonotype. The chain has TRBV20-1 and TRBJ2-5, with 8 bases identical to TRBD2. Per germline, CDR1 DFQATT and CDR2 SNEGSKA (reference sequence). V was pared by 3 bases and J by 5 bases, with 2 bases of the junction left unmatched. The CDR3 totals 12 residues. CDR3 amino acids: CSASGRVETQYF. In DNA, the CDR3 is TGCAGTGCTAGCGGGAGGGTTGAGACCCAGTACTTC.

In its sample, this clonotype was seen many times. This chain joins TRBV2 and TRBJ2-7, with D possibly being TRBD1 or TRBD2 (6 bases each). This CDR3 contains 15 residues. V shed 6 bases and J shed 7 bases, with 22 bases lying between them. Germline V gene data show CDR1 as SNHLY and CDR2 as FYNNEI. The CDR3 DNA reads as TGTGCCAGCAGGACAGGTAGCGGAAAACTTGAAGAGCAGTACTTC. This codes for CASRTGSGKLEEQYF.

Many counts were recorded for this clonotype. This rearrangement joins TRBV30 to TRBJ2-5, with 7 bases that match TRBD2. Trimming removed 4 bases from V and 0 bases from J; junction bases left unmatched: 5. Germline CDR1 GTSNPN, CDR2 SVGIG (reference sequence). This CDR3 is built from 14 residues. The CDR3 here is CAWNWGGYQETQYF. The CDR3 bases are TGTGCCTGGAATTGGGGAGGGTACCAAGAGACCCAGTACTTC.

This clonotype was recorded at least ten times. This sequence joins TRBV12-3 or TRBV12-4 and TRBJ1-1; D unclear. There are 14 residues in the CDR3. The V and J ends lost 7 bases and 0 bases respectively, with 12 bases between them. The CDR3 DNA sequence: TGTGCCAGCACCTCGGTGGTAGTGAACACTGAAGCTTTCTTT. It translates to CASTSVVVNTEAFF.

The gene calls are TRBV11-3 and TRBJ2-1, with TRBD2 identical over 8 bases. J lost 8 bases, V lost 9 bases, and 21 bases had no gene match. This CDR3 has 17 amino acids. Germline loops: CDR1 SGHNT, CDR2 YENEEA. The CDR3: CASQRDVERELGDEQFF. The CDR3 coding sequence is TGTGCCAGTCAGCGTGATGTGGAGCGGGAGTTAGGCGATGAGCAGTTCTTC.